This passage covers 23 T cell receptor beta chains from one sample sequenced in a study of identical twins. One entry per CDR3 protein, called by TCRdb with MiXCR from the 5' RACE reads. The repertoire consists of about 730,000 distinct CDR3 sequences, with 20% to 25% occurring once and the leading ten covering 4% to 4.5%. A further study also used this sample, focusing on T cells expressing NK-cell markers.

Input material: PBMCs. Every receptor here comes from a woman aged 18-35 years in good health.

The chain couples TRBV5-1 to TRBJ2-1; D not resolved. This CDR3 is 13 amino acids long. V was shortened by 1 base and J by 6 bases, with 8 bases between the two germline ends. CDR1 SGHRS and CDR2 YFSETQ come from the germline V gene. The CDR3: CASSLLDLNEQFF. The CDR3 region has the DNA TGCGCCAGCAGCTTGTTAGACCTCAATGAGCAGTTCTTC.

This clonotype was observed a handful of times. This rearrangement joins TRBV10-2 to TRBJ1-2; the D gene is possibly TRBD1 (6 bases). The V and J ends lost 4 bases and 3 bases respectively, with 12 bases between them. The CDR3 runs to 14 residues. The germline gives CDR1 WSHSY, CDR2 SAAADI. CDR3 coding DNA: TGCGCCAGCAGTGGGGACATCTCCCACTATGGCTACACCTTC. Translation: CASSGDISHYGYTF.

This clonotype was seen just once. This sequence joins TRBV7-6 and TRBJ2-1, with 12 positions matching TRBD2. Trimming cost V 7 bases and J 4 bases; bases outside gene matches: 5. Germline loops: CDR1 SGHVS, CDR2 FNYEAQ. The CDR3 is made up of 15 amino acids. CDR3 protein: CASIRLAGEYNEQFF. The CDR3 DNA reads TGTGCCAGCATCCGACTAGCGGGGGAGTACAATGAGCAGTTCTTC. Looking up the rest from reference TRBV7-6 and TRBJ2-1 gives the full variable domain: GAGVSQSPRYKVTKRGQDVALRCDPISGHVSLYWYRQALGQGPEFLTYFNYEAQQDKSGLPNDRFSAERPEGSISTLTIQRTEQRDSAMYRCASIRLAGEYNEQFFGPGTRLTVL.

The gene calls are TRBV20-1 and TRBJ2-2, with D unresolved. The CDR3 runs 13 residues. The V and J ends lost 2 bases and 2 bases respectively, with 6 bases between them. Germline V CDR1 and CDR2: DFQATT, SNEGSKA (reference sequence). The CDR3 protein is CSARISNTGELFF. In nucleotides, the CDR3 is TGCAGTGCTAGAATCAGTAACACCGGGGAGCTGTTTTTT.

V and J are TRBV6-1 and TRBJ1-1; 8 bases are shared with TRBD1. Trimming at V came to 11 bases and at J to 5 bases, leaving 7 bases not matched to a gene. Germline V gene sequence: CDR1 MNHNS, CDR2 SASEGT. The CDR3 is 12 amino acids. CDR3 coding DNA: TGTGCCGCACGACAGGGGAGGACTGAAGCTTTCTTT. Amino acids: CAARQGRTEAFF.

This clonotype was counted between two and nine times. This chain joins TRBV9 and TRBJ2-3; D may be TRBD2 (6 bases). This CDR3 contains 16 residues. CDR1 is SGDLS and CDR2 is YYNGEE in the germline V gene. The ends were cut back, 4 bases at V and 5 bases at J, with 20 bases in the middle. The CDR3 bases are TGTGCCAGCAGCACGTGGGGGACCGGGCGGGGAGATACGCAGTATTTT. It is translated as CASSTWGTGRGDTQYF.

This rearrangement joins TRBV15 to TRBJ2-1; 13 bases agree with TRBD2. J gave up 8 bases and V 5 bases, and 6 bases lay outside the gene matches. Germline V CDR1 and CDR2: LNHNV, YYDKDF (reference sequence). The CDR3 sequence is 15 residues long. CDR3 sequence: CATSATSGGAHEQFF. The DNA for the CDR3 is TGTGCCACCAGCGCTACTAGCGGGGGGGCGCATGAGCAGTTCTTC.

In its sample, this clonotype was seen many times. The CDR3 region is CASSSPGLAGGTGELFF. In DNA, the CDR3 is TGTGCCAGCAGCAGCCCGGGACTAGCGGGAGGCACCGGGGAGCTGTTTTTT. The V gene is TRBV7-2, the J gene TRBJ2-2; 15 bases agree with TRBD2. The CDR3 is 17 amino acids. Germline V CDR1 and CDR2: SGHTA, FQGNSA. Losses at the gene ends were 5 bases for V and 4 bases for J; bases not matched to a gene: 5.

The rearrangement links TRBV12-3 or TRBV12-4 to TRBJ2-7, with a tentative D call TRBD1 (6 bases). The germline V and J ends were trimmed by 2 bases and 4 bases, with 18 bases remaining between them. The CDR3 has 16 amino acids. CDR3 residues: CASSLSFLTGLYEQYF. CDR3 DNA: TGTGCCAGCAGTTTAAGCTTTTTAACAGGGCTGTACGAGCAGTACTTC.

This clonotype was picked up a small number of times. The CDR3 sequence is CASSPTTRIETQYF. Here the CDR3 DNA reads TGTGCCAGCAGCCCAACGACGAGGATAGAGACCCAGTACTTC. The gene calls are TRBV7-6 and TRBJ2-5; unclear D gene. The germline V gene has CDR1 SGHVS and CDR2 FNYEAQ. This CDR3 comprises 14 residues. The V end was cut by 5 bases, the J end by 4 bases, with 14 bases between.

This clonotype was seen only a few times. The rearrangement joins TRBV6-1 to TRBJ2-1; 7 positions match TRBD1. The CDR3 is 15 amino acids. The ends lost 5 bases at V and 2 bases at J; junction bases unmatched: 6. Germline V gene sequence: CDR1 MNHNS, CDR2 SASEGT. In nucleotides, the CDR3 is TGTGCCAGCAGTCATACAGGGGATACCTACAATGAGCAGTTCTTC. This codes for CASSHTGDTYNEQFF.

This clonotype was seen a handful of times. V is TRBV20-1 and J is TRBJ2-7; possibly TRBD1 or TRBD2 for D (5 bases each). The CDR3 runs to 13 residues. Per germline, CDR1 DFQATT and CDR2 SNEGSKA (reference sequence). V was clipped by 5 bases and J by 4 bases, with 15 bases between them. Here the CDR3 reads CSASRDLYYEQYF. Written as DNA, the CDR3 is TGCAGTGCTTCCCGGGACCTTTATTACGAGCAGTACTTC.

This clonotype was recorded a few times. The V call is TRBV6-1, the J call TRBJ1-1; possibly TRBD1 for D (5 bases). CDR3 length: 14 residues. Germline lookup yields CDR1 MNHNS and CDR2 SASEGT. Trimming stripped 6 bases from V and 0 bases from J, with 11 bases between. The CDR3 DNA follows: TGTGCCAGCAGGCCCGACAGAATGAACACTGAAGCTTTCTTT. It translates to CASRPDRMNTEAFF.

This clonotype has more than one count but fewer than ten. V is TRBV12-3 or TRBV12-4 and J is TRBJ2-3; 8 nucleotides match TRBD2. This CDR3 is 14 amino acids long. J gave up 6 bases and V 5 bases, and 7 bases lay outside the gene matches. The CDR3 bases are TGTGCCAGCAGTCCCCCGGGAGGGAAGGATACGCAGTATTTT. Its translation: CASSPPGGKDTQYF.

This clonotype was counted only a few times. The CDR3 DNA sequence: TGTGCCAGCAGCTTAGGAGTGCGGGAGCCCAATTCACACACAGATACGCAGTATTTT. Its translation: CASSLGVREPNSHTDTQYF. The genes are TRBV11-2 and TRBJ2-3, with TRBD2 matching over 7 bases. J was trimmed by 2 bases and V by 1 base; bases with no gene match: 15. Germline CDR1 is SGHAT and CDR2 is FQNNGV. The CDR3 has 19 amino acids.

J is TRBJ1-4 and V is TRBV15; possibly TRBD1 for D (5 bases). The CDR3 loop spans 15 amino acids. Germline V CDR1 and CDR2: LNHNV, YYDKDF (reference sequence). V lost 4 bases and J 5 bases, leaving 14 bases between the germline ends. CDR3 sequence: CATSTTTGLNEKLFF. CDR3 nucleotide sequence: TGTGCCACCAGCACCACCACGGGGCTCAATGAAAAACTGTTTTTT. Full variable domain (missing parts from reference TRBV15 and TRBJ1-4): DAMVIQNPRYQVTQFGKPVTLSCSQTLNHNVMYWYQQKSSQAPKLLFHYYDKDFNNEADTPDNFQSRRPNTSFCFLDIRSPGLGDTAMYLCATSTTTGLNEKLFFGSGTQLSVL.

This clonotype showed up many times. CDR3 amino acids: CSASPTGRGPETQYF. The CDR3 DNA sequence: TGCAGTGCTAGCCCTACCGGTCGGGGGCCCGAGACCCAGTACTTC. V usage is TRBV20-1 and J usage is TRBJ2-5, with D perhaps assigned TRBD1 or TRBD2 (6 bases each). The V gene lost 3 bases and the J gene lost 5 bases, with 19 bases spanning the gap. CDR1 and CDR2 (germline): DFQATT, SNEGSKA (reference sequence). There are 15 residues in the CDR3.

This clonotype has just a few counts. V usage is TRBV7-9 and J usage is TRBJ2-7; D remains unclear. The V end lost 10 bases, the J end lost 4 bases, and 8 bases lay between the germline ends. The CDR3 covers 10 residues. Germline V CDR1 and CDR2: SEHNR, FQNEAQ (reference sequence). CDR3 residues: CATAGYEQYF. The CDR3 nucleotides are TGTGCCACCGCTGGTTACGAGCAGTACTTC.

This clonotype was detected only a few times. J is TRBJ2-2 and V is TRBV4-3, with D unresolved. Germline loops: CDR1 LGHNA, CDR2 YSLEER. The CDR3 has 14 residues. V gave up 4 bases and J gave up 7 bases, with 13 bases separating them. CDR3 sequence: CASSPLVGVGELFF. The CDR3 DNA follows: TGCGCCAGCAGCCCCCTCGTTGGGGTCGGGGAGCTGTTTTTT.

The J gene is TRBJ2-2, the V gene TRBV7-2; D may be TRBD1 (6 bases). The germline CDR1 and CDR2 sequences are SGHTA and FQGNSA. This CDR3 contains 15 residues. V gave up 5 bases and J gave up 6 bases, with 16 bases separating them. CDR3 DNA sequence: TGTGCCAGCAGCAGAAACAGGGTTAAGGCCGGGGAGCTGTTTTTT. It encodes CASSRNRVKAGELFF.

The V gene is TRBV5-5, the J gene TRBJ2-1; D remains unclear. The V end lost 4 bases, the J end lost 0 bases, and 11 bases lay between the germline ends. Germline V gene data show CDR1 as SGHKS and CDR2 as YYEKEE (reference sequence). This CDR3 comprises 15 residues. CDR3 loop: CASSVPKGSYNEQFF. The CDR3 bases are TGTGCCAGCAGCGTCCCTAAGGGCTCCTACAATGAGCAGTTCTTC.

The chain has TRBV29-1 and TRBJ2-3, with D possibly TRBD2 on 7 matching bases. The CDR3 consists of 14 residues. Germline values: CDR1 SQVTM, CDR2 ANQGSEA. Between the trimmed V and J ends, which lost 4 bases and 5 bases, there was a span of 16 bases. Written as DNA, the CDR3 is TGCAGCGTTGTGGTGCGGGGGCGTTTAGATACGCAGTATTTT. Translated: CSVVVRGRLDTQYF.

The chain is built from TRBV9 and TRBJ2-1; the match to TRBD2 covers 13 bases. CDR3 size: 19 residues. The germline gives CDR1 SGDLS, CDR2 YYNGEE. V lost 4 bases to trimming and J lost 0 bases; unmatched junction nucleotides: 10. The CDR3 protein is CASSPGLAGAYSSYNEQFF. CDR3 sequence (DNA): TGTGCCAGCAGCCCCGGACTAGCGGGGGCCTACAGCTCCTACAATGAGCAGTTCTTC.